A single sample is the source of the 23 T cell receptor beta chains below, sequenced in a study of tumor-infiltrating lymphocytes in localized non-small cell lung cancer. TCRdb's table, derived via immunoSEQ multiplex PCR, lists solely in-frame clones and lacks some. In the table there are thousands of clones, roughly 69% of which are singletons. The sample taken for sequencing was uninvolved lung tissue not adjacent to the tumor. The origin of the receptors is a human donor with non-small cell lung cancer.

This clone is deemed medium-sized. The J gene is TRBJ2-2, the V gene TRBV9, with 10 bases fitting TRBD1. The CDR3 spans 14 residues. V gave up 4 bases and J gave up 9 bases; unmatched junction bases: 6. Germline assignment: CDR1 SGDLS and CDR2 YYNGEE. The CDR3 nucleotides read TGTGCCAGCAGCTTCGGGACAGGGGACCGGGAGCTGTTTTTT. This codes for CASSFGTGDRELFF.

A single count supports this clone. CDR3 sequence reads: CASSDSGRYNEQFF. In DNA, the CDR3 is TGTGCCAGCAGCGATAGCGGGCGATACAATGAGCAGTTCTTC. This chain joins TRBV9 and TRBJ2-1; 7 bases align to TRBD2. Per germline, CDR1 SGDLS and CDR2 YYNGEE. The CDR3 has 14 amino acids. J lost 4 bases, V lost 3 bases, and 4 bases had no gene match.

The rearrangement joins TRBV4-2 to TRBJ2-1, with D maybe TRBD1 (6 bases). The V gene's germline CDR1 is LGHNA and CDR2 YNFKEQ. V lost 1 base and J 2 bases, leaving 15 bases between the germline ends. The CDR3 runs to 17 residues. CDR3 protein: CASSQGGPVRTYNEQFF. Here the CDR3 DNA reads TGTGCCAGCAGCCAAGGGGGGCCCGTCCGGACCTACAATGAGCAGTTCTTC.

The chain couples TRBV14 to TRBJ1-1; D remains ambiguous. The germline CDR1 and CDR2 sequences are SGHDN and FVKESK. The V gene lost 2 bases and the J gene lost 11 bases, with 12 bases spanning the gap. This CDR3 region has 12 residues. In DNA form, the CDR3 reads TGTGCCAGCAGCCAAAGGGTGGGGTGGGCTTTCTTT. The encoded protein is CASSQRVGWAFF.

CDR3: CAARAGGVGNQPQHF. Here the CDR3 DNA reads TGTGCCGCCCGGGCGGGAGGGGTCGGGAATCAGCCCCAGCATTTT. The V call is TRBV19, the J call TRBJ1-5; D is possibly TRBD1 (5 bases). This CDR3 comprises 15 residues. Trimming took 11 bases from V and 4 from J, leaving 21 bases between them. Germline-derived CDR1 and CDR2 are LNHDA and SQIVND (reference sequence).

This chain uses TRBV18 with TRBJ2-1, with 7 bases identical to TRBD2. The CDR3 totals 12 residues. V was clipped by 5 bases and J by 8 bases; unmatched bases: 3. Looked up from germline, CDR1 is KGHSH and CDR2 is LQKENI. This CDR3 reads CASSSTSYEQFF. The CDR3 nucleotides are TGTGCCAGCTCATCGACTAGCTATGAGCAGTTCTTC.

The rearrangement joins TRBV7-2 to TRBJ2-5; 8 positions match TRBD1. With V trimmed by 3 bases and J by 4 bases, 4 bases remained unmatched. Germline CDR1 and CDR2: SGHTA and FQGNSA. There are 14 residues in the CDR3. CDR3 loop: CASSFDRGGETQYF. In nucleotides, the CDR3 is TGTGCCAGCAGCTTTGACAGGGGCGGAGAGACCCAGTACTTC. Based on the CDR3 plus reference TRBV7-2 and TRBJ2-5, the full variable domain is GAGVSQSPSNKVTEKGKDVELRCDPISGHTALYWYRQSLGQGLEFLIYFQGNSAPDKSGLPSDRFSAERTGGSVSTLTIQRTQQEDSAVYLCASSFDRGGETQYFGPGTRLLVL.

The DNA for the CDR3 is TGTGCCAGCAGTTACTCAATGTGGCAGGGTGATTCACCCCTCCACTTT. As protein: CASSYSMWQGDSPLHF. The chain has TRBV6-5 and TRBJ1-6; D possibly corresponds to TRBD1 (5 bases). Germline loops: CDR1 MNHEY, CDR2 SVGAGI. The V and J ends lost 0 bases and 8 bases respectively, with 14 bases between them. The CDR3 spans 16 residues.

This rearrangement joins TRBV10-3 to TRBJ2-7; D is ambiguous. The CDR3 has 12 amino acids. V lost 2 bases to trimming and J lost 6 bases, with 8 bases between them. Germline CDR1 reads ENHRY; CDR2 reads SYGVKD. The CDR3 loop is CAISETGREQYF. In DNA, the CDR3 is TGTGCCATCAGTGAGACCGGGCGCGAGCAGTACTTC.

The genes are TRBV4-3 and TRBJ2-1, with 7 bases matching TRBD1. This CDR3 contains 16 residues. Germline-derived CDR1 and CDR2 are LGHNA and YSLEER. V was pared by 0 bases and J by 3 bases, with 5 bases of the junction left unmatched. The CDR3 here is CASSQDSAGGYNEQFF. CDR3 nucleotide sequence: TGCGCCAGCAGCCAAGATTCTGCAGGGGGCTACAATGAGCAGTTCTTC.

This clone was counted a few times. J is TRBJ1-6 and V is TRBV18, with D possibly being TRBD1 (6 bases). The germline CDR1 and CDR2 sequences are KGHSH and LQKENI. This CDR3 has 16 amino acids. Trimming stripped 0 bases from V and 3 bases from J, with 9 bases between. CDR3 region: CASSPPGRGYNSPLHF. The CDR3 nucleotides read TGTGCCAGCTCACCACCGGGCAGGGGCTATAATTCACCCCTCCACTTT.

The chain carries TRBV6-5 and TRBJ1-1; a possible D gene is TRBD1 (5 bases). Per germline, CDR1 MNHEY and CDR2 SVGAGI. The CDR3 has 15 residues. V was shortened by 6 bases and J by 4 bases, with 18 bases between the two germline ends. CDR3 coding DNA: TGTGCCAGCAGCTTGGGGGTAGGATCGGGCACTGAAGCTTTCTTT. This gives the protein CASSLGVGSGTEAFF.

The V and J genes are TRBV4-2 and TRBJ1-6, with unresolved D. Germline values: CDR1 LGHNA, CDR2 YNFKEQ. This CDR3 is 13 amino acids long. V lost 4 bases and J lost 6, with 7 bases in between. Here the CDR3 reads CASSPASNSPLHF. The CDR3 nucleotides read TGTGCCAGCAGCCCAGCATCTAATTCACCCCTCCACTTT.

CDR3 nucleotide sequence: TGTGCCTGGAAGGGGCAGGGGTCAAATTCACCCCTCCACTTT. Its protein product is CAWKGQGSNSPLHF. V usage is TRBV30 and J usage is TRBJ1-6; D is possibly TRBD1 (6 bases). Germline V gives CDR1 GTSNPN, CDR2 SVGIG (reference sequence). The CDR3 has 14 amino acids. V lost 4 bases to trimming and J lost 7 bases, with 14 bases between them. Drawing the rest from reference TRBV30 and TRBJ1-6, the complete variable domain is SQTIHQWPATLVQPVGSPLSLECTVEGTSNPNLYWYRQAAGRGLQLLFYSVGIGQISSEVPQNLSASRPQDRQFILSSKKLLLSDSGFYLCAWKGQGSNSPLHFGNGTRLTVT.

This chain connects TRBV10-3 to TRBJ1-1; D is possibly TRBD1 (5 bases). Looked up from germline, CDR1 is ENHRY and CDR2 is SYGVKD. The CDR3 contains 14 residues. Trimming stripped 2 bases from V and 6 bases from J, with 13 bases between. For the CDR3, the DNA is TGTGCCATCAGTGAGGCCGGGGGAGGGGCTGAAGCTTTCTTT. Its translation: CAISEAGGGAEAFF.

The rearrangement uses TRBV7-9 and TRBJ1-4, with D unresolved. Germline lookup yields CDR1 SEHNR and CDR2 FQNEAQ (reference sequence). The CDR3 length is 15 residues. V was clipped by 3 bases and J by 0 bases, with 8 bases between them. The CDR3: CASSFPATTNEKLFF. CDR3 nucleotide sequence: TGTGCCAGCAGCTTCCCAGCGACAACTAATGAAAAACTGTTTTTT.

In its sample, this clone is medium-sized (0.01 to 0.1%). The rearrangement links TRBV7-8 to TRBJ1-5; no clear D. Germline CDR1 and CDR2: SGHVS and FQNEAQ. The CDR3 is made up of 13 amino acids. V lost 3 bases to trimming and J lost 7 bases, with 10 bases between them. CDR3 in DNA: TGTGCCAGCAGCTTCGGGGAGGGACAGCCCCAGCATTTT. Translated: CASSFGEGQPQHF. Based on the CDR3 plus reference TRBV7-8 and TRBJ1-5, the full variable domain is GAGVSQSPRYKVAKRGQDVALRCDPISGHVSLFWYQQALGQGPEFLTYFQNEAQLDKSGLPSDRFFAERPEGSVSTLKIQRTQQEDSAVYLCASSFGEGQPQHFGDGTRLSIL.

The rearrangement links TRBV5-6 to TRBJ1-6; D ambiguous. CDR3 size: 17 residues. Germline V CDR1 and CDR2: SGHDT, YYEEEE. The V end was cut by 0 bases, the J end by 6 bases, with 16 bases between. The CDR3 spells CASSLAGWRQTNSPLHF. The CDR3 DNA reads TGTGCCAGCAGCTTGGCAGGTTGGCGTCAGACTAATTCACCCCTCCACTTT.

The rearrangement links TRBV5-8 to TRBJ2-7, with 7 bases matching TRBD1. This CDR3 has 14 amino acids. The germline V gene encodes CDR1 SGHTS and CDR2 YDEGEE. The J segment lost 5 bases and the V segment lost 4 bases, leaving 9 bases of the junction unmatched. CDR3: CASSIKGANNEQYF. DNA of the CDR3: TGTGCCAGCAGCATAAAGGGGGCGAATAACGAGCAGTACTTC.

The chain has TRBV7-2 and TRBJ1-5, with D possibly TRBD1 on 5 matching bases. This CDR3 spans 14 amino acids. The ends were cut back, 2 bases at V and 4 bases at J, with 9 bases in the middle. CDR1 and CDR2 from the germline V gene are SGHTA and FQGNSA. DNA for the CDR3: TGTGCCAGCAGCTTAACAGGCCCGAATCAGCCCCAGCATTTT. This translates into CASSLTGPNQPQHF. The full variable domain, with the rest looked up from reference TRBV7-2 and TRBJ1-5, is GAGVSQSPSNKVTEKGKDVELRCDPISGHTALYWYRQSLGQGLEFLIYFQGNSAPDKSGLPSDRFSAERTGGSVSTLTIQRTQQEDSAVYLCASSLTGPNQPQHFGDGTRLSIL.

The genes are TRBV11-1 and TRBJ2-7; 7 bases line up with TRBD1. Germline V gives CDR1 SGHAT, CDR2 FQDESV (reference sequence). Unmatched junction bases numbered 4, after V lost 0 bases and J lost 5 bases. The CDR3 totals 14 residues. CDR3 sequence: CASSLATGQDEQYF. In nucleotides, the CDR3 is TGTGCCAGCAGCTTAGCGACAGGGCAGGACGAGCAGTACTTC.

The chain's CDR3 is CASSPTSGGKGTDTQYF. The CDR3 DNA reads TGCGCCAGCAGTCCGACTAGCGGGGGCAAGGGCACAGATACGCAGTATTTT. V is TRBV5-1 and J is TRBJ2-3; 12 bases align to TRBD2. The germline V gene has CDR1 SGHRS and CDR2 YFSETQ. With V trimmed by 5 bases and J by 1 base, 8 bases remained unmatched. CDR3 length equals 17 residues.

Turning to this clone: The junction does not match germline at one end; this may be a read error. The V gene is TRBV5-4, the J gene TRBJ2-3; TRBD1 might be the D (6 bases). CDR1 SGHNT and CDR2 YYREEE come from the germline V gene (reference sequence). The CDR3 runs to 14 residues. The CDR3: CASGLTGSTDTQYF. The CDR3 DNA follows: TGTGCCAGCGGCTTGACAGGTTCCACAGATACGCAGTATTTT.